The source of this TCR beta chain is a study of CD8+ T cells in alopecia areata. It was from alopecia areata patients that lesional scalp punch biopsies and peripheral blood were collected. Isolation of CD4+ and CD8+ T cells from PBMCs was achieved by sorting. RNA was isolated and reverse transcribed to cDNA, the sequencing template. Method: immunoSEQ multiplex PCR; TCRdb's copy keeps in-frame clones and lacks some. The table shows hundreds of thousands of clones, with approximately 52% occurring only once. General observations from the study: In lesional scalp, particularly from alopecia totalis/universalis, clonality was higher than in normal scalp.

This clone has just a few counts. Antigen: not known. This same CDR3 is encoded by further DNA sequences in the sample. The length of the CDR3 is 16 residues. Germline CDR1 reads MGHRA; CDR2 reads YSYEKL. Deletions cut 1 base from V and 4 bases from J, with 14 bases between. This sequence was found in a human donor with alopecia areata. The genes are TRBV4-1 and TRBJ2-1; D is ambiguous. The sample here was CD4+ T cells sorted from blood, taken at week 0. Here the CDR3 reads CASSQVDLISYNEQFF. The CDR3 DNA reads as TGCGCCAGCAGCCAAGTTGATTTGATTTCATACAATGAGCAGTTCTTC.